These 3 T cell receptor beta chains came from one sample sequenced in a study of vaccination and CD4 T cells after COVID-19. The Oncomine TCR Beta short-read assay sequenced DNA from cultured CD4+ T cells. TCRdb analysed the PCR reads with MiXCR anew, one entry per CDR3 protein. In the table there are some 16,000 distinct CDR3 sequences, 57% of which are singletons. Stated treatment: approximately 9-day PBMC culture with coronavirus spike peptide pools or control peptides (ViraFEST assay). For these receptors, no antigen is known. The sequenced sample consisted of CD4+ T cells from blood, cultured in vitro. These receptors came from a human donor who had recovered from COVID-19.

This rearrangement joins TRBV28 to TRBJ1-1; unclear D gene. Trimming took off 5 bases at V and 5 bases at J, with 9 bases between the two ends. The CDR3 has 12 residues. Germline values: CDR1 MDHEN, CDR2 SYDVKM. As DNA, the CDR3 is TGTGCCAGCAGTACCAGTGGGACTGAAGCTTTCTTT. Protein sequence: CASSTSGTEAFF.

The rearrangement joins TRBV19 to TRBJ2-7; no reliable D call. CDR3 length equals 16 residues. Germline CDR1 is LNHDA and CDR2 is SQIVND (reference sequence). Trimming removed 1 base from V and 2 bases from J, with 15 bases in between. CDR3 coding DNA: TGTGCCAGTAGTATAGGCTTAAGCGCTACCCCCTACGAGCAGTACTTC. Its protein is CASSIGLSATPYEQYF. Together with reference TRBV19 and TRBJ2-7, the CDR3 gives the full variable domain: DGGITQSPKYLFRKEGQNVTLSCEQNLNHDAMYWYRQDPGQGLRLIYYSQIVNDFQKGDIAEGYSVSREKKESFPLTVTSAQKNPTAFYLCASSIGLSATPYEQYFGPGTRLTVT.

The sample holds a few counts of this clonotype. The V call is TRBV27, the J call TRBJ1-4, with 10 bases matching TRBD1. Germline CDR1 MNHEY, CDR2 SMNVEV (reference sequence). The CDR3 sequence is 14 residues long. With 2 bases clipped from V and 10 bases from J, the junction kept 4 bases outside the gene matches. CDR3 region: CASSLRDRGGKLFF. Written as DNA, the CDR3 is TGTGCCAGCAGTTTACGGGACAGGGGAGGAAAACTGTTTTTT.